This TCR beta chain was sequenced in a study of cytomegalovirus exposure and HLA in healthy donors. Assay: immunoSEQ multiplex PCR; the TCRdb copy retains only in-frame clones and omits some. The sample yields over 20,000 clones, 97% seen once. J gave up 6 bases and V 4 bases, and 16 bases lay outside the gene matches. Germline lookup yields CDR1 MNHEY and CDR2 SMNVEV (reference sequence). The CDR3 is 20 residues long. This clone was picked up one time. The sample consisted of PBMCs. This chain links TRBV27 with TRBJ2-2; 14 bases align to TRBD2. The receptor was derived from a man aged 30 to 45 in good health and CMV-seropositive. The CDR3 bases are TGTGCCAGCAGTTCCCCGGGACTAGCGGGAGAGGGGTTTTGGCCCGGGGAGCTGTTTTTT. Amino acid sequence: CASSSPGLAGEGFWPGELFF.